Listed here is a single T cell receptor beta chain. What it binds is not known. V shed 4 bases, J shed 0 bases, and the junction held 1 base outside the gene matches. Germline CDR1 and CDR2: SGHTA and FQGNSA. The CDR3 spans 14 residues. The repertoire was sequenced with immunoSEQ multiplex PCR; TCRdb's copy has only in-frame clones and lacks some. Of about 120,000 clones listed, over 75% are singletons. This sample stems from a study of OX40 agonist ivuxolimab in advanced cancers. Findings of the study overall: The study found among the lowest clonal expansion in partial responders at 0.1-3.0 mg/kg.

The chain couples TRBV7-2 to TRBJ2-3, with 7 bases aligning to TRBD1. The starting material was CD4+ or CD8+ T cells sorted from blood, obtained in a trial of the OX40 agonist ivuxolimab. The clonotype was recovered from an adult with an advanced solid tumor such as melanoma, head and neck, liver or kidney cancer. CDR3 region: CASSWTGSTDTQYF. In DNA, the CDR3 is TGTGCCAGCAGCTGGACAGGTAGCACAGATACGCAGTATTTT.